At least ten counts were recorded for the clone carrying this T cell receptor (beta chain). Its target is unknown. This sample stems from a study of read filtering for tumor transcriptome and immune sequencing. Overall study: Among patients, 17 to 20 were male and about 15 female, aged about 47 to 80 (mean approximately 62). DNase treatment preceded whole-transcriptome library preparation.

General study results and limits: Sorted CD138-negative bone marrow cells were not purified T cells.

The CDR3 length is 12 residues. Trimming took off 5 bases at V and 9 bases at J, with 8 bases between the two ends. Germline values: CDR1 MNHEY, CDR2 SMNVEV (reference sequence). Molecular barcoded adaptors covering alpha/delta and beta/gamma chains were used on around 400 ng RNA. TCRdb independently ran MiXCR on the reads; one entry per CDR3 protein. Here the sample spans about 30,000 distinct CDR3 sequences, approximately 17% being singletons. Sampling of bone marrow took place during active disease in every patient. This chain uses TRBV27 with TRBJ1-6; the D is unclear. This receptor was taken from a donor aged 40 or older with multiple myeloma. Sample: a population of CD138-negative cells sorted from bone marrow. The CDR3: CASSLPGSPLHF. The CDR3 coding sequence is TGTGCCAGCAGTCTCCCTGGTTCACCCCTCCACTTT.